This TCR beta chain was found in a study of CD8 T cells in Susac syndrome. Random hexamers were used to reverse transcribe roughly 0.45 to 1 ug of RNA. TCRdb passed the immunoSEQ multiplex PCR reads through MiXCR, listing each CDR3 protein once. The table lists tens of thousands of distinct CDR3 sequences, roughly 93% of them singletons, with 0.55% to 0.7% in the top ten. The CDR3 has 16 residues. Trimming stripped 2 bases from V and 2 bases from J, with 15 bases between. The clonotype comes from a human donor with Susac syndrome. Sequencing input: CD8+ T cells from PBMCs. This chain connects TRBV23-1 to TRBJ1-1; no clear D. TRBV23-1 is an ORF, and what it does is uncertain. The CDR3 region has the DNA TGCGCCAGCAGTCAAGGAGGATGGGGAGGAAACACTGAAGCTTTCTTT. Translation gives CASSQGGWGGNTEAFF.